Below, 6 T cell receptor beta chains from the same sample are listed, as sequenced in a study of T cells after yellow fever vaccination. TCRdb called the 5' RACE reads again in MiXCR, with one record for every CDR3 protein. Among 450,000 to 650,000 distinct CDR3 sequences listed, approximately 13% were seen once. The sample in question was PBMCs, obtained on the day of the yellow fever booster vaccination. All receptors come from a young man who received the YFV17D yellow fever vaccine.

The chain combines TRBV18 with TRBJ2-7; maybe TRBD1 (5 bases). The CDR3 length is 12 residues. Germline lookup yields CDR1 KGHSH and CDR2 LQKENI. The V end lost 2 bases, the J end lost 7 bases, and 9 bases lay between the germline ends. The CDR3 sequence is CASSPIQGEQYF. The CDR3 DNA sequence: TGTGCCAGCTCACCAATTCAGGGTGAGCAGTACTTC. Filled out from reference TRBV18 and TRBJ2-7, the complete variable domain reads NAGVMQNPRHLVRRRGQEARLRCSPMKGHSHVYWYRQLPEEGLKFMVYLQKENIIDESGMPKERFSAEFPKEGPSILRIQQVVRGDSAAYFCASSPIQGEQYFGPGTRLTVT.

This clonotype was seen a few times. V usage is TRBV12-3 or TRBV12-4 and J usage is TRBJ2-7; 7 bases agree with TRBD2. V gave up 5 bases and J gave up 6 bases; unmatched junction bases: 4. The CDR3 has 12 amino acids. The CDR3 bases are TGTGCCAGCAGTACCCAGCGGGGCGAGCAGTACTTC. This translates into CASSTQRGEQYF.

There are a few counts of this clonotype. This rearrangement joins TRBV7-2 to TRBJ2-3; D uncertain. Germline V lookup: CDR1 SGHTA, CDR2 FQGNSA. The CDR3 is 17 amino acids. V dropped 0 bases and J dropped 0 bases, with 13 bases sitting between them. The CDR3 DNA reads TGTGCCAGCAGCTTAGCTCCTGATTGGGGAAGCACAGATACGCAGTATTTT. This gives the protein CASSLAPDWGSTDTQYF.

The sample holds a few counts of this clonotype. V is TRBV10-3 and J is TRBJ1-1; D uncertain. Germline CDR1 and CDR2: ENHRY and SYGVKD. V lost 10 bases, J lost 0 bases, and 6 bases lay in between. The CDR3 length is 11 residues. DNA of the CDR3: TGTGCCACCGTCCTGAACACTGAAGCTTTCTTT. As protein: CATVLNTEAFF.

The CDR3 bases are TGCGCCAGCAAGGTGGGACAGCAGAATGAAAAACTGTTTTTT. This sequence encodes CASKVGQQNEKLFF. The chain employs TRBV5-1 and TRBJ1-4; TRBD1 agrees at 7 bases. The CDR3 contains 14 residues. V gave up 6 bases and J gave up 5 bases; unmatched junction bases: 7. Germline V lookup: CDR1 SGHRS, CDR2 YFSETQ.

The rearrangement joins TRBV7-9 to TRBJ1-6; D ambiguous. Deletions cut 5 bases from V and 7 bases from J, with 9 bases between. The length of the CDR3 is 13 residues. Germline CDR1 reads SEHNR; CDR2 reads FQNEAQ (reference sequence). CDR3 bases: TGTGCCAGCAGCAGTCTTCAGAATTCACCCCTCCACTTT. Protein sequence: CASSSLQNSPLHF. The entire variable domain, with the rest obtained from reference TRBV7-9 and TRBJ1-6, is as follows: DTGVSQNPRHKITKRGQNVTFRCDPISEHNRLYWYRQTLGQGPEFLTYFQNEAQLEKSRLLSDRFSAERPKGSFSTLEIQRTEQGDSAMYLCASSSLQNSPLHFGNGTRLTVT.